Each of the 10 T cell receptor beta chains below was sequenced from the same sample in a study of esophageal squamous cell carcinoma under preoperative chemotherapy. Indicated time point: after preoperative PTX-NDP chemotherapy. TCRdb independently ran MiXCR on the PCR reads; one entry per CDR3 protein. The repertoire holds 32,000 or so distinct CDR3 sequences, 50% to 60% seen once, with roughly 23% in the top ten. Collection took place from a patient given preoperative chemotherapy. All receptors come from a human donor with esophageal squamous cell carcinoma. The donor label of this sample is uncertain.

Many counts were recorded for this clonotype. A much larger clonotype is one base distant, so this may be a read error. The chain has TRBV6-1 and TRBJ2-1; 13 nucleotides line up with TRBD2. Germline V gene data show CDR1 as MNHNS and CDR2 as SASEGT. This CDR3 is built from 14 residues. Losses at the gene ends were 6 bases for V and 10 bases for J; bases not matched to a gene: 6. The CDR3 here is CASREGLAGYEQFF. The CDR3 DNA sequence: TGTGCCAGCAGGGAGGGACTAGCGGGGTACGAGCAGTTCTTC.

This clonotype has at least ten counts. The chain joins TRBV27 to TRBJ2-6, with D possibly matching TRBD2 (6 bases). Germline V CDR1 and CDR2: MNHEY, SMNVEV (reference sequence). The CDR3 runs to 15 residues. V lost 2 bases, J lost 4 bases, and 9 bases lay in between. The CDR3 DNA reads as TGTGCCAGCAGTTTAGGAGGGTACGGGGCCAACGTCCTGACTTTC. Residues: CASSLGGYGANVLTF.

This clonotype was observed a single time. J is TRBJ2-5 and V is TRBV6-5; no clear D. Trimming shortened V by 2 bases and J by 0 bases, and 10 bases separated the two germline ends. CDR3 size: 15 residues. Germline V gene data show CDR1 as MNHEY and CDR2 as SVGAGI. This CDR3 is CASSYACHDQETQYF. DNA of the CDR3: TGTGCCAGCAGTTACGCGTGCCATGACCAAGAGACCCAGTACTTC.

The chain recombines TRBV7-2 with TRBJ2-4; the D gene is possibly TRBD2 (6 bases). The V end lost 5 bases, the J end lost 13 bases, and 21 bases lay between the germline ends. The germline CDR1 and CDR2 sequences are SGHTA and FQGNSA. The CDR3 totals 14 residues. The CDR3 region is CASSQFRGAGIQYF. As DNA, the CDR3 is TGTGCCAGCAGCCAGTTCCGCGGGGCAGGCATCCAGTACTTC.

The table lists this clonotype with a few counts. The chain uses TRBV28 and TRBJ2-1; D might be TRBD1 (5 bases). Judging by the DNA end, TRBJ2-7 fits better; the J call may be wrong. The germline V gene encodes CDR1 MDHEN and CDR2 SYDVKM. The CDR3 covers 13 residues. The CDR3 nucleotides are TGTGCCACCAATTGGGGCGGCTCCTACGAGCAGTACTTC. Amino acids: CATNWGGSYEQYF.

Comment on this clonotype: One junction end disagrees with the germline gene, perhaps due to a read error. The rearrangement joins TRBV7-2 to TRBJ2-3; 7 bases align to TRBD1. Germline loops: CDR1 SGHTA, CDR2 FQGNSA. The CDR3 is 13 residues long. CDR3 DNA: TGTGGCAGCGGTAGACAGGGCGGAGATACCCAGTATTTC. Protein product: CGSGRQGGDTQYF.

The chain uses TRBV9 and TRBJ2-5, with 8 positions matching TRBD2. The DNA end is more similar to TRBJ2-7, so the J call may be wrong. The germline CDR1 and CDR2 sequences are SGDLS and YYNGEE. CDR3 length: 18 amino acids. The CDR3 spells CASPEGLAGPPPRYEQYF. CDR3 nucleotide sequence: TGTGCCAGCCCCGAGGGCCTAGCGGGTCCACCACCGAGGTACGAGCAGTACTTC.

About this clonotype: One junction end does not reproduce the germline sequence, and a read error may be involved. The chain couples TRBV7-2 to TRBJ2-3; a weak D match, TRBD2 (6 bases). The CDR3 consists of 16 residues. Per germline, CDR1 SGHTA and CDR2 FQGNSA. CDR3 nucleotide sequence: TGTGCCAGCAGCAGGCGGGACCCCGGATACATAGATACGCAGTATTTC. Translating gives CASSRRDPGYIDTQYF.

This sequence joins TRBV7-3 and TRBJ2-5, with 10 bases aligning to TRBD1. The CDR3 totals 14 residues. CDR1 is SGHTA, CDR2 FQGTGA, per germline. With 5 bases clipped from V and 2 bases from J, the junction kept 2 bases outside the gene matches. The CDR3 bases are TGTGCCAGCAGCAGACAGGGGGCACAAGAGACCCAGTACTTC. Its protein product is CASSRQGAQETQYF.

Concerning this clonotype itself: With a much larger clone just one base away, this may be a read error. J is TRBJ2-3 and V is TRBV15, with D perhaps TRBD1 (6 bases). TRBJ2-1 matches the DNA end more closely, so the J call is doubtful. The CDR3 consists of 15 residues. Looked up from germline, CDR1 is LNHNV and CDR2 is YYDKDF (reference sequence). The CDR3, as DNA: TGTGCCACCGGACGCAACAGGGACGGCTCCTCCGAGCAGTTCTTC. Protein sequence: CATGRNRDGSSEQFF.